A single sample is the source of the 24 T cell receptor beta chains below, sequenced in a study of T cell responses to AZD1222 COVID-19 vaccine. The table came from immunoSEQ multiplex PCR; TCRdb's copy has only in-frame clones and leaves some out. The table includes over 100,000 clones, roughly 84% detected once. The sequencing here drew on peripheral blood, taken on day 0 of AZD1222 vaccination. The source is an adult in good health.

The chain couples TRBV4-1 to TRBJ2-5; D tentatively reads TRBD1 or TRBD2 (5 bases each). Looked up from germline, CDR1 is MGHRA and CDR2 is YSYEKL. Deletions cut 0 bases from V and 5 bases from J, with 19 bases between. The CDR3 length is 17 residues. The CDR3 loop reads CASSQEMVGTLEETQYF. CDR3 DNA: TGCGCCAGCAGCCAAGAAATGGTGGGGACCTTGGAGGAGACCCAGTACTTC.

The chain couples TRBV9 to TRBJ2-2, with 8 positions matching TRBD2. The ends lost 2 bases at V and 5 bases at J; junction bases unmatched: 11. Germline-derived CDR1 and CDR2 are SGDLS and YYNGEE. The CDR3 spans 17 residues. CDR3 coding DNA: TGTGCCAGCAGCGTGGGGTGGCGGGGGGTAGATACCGGGGAGCTGTTTTTT. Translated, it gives CASSVGWRGVDTGELFF. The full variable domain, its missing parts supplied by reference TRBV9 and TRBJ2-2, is DSGVTQTPKHLITATGQRVTLRCSPRSGDLSVYWYQQSLDQGLQFLIQYYNGEERAKGNILERFSAQQFPDLHSELNLSSLELGDSALYFCASSVGWRGVDTGELFFGEGSRLTVL.

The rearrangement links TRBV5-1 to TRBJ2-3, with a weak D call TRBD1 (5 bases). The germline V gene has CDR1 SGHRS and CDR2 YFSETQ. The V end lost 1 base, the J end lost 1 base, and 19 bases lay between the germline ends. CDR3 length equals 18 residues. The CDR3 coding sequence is TGCGCCAGCAGCTTGCAACCAACATCGACAGCTCGCACAGATACGCAGTATTTT. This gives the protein CASSLQPTSTARTDTQYF.

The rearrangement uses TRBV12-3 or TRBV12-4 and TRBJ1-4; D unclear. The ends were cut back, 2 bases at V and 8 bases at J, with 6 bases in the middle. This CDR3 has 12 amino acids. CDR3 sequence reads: CASSLSWEKLFF. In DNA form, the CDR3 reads TGTGCCAGCAGTTTATCATGGGAAAAACTGTTTTTT.

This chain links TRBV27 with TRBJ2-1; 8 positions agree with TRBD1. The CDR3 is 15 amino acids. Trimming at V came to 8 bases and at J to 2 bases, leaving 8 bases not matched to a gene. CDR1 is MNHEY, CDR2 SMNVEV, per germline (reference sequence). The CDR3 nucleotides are TGTGCCAGCGGCGGACAGGGCCGCACCTACAATGAGCAGTTCTTC. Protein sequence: CASGGQGRTYNEQFF.

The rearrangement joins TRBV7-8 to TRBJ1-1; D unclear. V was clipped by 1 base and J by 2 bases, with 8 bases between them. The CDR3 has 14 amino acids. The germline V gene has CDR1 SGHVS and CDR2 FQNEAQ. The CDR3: CASSLVARNTEAFF. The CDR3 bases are TGTGCCAGCAGCTTAGTGGCAAGAAACACTGAAGCTTTCTTT.

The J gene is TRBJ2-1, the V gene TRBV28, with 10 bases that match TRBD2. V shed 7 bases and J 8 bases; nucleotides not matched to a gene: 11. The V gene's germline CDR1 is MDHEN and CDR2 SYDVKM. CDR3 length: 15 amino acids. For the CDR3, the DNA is TGTGCCAGCAATGTCCCGAGCGGGGGGGCCGATGAGCAGTTCTTC. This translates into CASNVPSGGADEQFF.

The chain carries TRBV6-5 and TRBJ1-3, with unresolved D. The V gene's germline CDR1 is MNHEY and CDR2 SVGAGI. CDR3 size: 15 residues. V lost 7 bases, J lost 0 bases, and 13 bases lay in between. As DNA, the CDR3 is TGTGCCAGCACCCCCGCGGGCAGCTCTGGAAACACCATATATTTT. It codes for CASTPAGSSGNTIYF.

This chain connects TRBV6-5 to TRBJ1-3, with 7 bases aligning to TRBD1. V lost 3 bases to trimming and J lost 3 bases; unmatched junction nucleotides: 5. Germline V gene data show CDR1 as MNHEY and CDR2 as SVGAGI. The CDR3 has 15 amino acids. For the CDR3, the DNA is TGTGCCAGCAGTTATACAGGGGAGAGTGGAAACACCATATATTTT. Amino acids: CASSYTGESGNTIYF.

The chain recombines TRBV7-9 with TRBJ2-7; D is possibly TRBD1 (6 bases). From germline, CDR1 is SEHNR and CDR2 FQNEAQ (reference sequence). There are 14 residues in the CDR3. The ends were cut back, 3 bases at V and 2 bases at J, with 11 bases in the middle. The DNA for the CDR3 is TGTGCCAGCAGCTTCGGGGACACAGCCTACGAGCAGTACTTC. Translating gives CASSFGDTAYEQYF.

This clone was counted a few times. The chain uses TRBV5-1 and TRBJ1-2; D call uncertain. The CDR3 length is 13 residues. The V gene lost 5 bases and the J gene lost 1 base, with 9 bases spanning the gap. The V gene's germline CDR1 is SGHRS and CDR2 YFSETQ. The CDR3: CASSLGYNYGYTF. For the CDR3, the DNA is TGCGCCAGCAGTTTAGGCTATAACTATGGCTACACCTTC.

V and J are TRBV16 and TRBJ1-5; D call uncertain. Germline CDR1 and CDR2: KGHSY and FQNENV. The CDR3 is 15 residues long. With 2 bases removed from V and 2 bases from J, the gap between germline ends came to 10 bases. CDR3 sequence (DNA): TGTGCCAGCAGCCAACAGAGCCTTGGCAATCAGCCCCAGCATTTT. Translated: CASSQQSLGNQPQHF. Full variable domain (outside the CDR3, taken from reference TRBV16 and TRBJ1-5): GEEVAQTPKHLVRGEGQKAKLYCAPIKGHSYVFWYQQVLKNEFKFLISFQNENVFDETGMPKERFSAKCLPNSPCSLEIQATKLEDSAVYFCASSQQSLGNQPQHFGDGTRLSIL.

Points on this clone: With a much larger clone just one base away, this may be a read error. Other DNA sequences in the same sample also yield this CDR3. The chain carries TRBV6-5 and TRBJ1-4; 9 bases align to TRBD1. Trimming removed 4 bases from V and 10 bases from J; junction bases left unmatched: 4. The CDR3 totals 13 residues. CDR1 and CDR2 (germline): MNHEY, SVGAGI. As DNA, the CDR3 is TGTGCCAGCAGTTCGGGACAGGGTGGAAAACTGTTTTTT. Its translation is CASSSGQGGKLFF.

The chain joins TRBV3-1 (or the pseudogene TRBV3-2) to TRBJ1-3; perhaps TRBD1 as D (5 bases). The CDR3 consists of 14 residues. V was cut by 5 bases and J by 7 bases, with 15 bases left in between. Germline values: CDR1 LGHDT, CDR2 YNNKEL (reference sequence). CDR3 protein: CASSARQGTNTIYF. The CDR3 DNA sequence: TGTGCCAGCAGCGCGAGGCAGGGTACGAACACCATATATTTT.

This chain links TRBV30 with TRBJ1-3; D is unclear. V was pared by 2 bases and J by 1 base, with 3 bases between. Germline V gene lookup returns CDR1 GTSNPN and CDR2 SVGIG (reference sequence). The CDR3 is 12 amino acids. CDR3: CAWSQSGNTIYF. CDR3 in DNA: TGTGCCTGGAGTCAATCTGGAAACACCATATATTTT.

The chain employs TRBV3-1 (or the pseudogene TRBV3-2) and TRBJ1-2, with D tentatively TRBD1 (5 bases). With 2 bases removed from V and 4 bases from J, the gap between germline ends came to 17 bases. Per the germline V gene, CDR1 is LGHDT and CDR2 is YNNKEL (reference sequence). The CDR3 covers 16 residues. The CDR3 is CASSQTGASAGYGYTF. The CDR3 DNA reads TGTGCCAGCAGCCAAACCGGGGCCTCAGCGGGCTATGGCTACACCTTC.

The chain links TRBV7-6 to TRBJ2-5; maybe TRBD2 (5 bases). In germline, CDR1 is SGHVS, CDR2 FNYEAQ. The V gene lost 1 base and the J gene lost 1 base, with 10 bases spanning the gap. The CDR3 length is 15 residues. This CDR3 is CASSLGSGTQETQYF. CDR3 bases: TGTGCCAGCAGCTTAGGGAGCGGTACCCAAGAGACCCAGTACTTC.

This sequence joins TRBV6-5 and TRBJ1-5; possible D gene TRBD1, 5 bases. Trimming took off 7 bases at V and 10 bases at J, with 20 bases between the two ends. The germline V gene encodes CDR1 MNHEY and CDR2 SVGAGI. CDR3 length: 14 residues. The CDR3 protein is CASIGETDVDPQHF. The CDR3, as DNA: TGTGCCAGCATAGGCGAGACAGACGTCGACCCCCAGCATTTT.

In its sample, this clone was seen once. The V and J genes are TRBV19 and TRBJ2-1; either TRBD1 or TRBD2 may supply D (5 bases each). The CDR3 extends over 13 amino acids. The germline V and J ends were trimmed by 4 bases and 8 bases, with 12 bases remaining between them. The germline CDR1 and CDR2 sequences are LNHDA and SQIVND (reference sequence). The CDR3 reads CASSTQRGDEQFF. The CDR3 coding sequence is TGTGCCAGTAGTACCCAGAGGGGCGATGAGCAGTTCTTC.

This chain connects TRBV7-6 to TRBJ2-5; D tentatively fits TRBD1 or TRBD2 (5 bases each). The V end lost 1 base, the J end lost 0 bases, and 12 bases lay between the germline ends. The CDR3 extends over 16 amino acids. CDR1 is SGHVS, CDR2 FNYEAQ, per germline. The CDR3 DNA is TGTGCCAGCAGCTTAGGGGCAGGGACGTACCAAGAGACCCAGTACTTC. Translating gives CASSLGAGTYQETQYF.

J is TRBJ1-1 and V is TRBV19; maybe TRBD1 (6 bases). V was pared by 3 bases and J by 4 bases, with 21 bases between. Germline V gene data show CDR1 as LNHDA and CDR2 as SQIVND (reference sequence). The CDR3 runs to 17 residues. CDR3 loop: CASSIVGGRGAPTEAFF. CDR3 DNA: TGTGCCAGTAGTATTGTAGGGGGAAGGGGGGCGCCCACTGAAGCTTTCTTT.

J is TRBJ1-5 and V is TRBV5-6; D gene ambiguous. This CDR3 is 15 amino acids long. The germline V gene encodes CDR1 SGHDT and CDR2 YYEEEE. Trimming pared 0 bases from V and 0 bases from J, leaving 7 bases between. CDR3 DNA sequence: TGTGCCAGCAGCTTGGTCGGGGATAGCAATCAGCCCCAGCATTTT. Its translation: CASSLVGDSNQPQHF. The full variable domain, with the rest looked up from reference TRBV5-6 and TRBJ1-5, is DAGVTQSPTHLIKTRGQQVTLRCSPKSGHDTVSWYQQALGQGPQFIFQYYEEEERQRGNFPDRFSGHQFPNYSSELNVNALLLGDSALYLCASSLVGDSNQPQHFGDGTRLSIL.

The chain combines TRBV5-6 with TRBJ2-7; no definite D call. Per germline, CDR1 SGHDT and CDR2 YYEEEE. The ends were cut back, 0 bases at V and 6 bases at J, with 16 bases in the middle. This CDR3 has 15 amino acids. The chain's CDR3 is CASSLVDLVHSEQYF. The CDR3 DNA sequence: TGTGCCAGCAGCTTGGTCGATCTAGTCCATTCCGAGCAGTACTTC.

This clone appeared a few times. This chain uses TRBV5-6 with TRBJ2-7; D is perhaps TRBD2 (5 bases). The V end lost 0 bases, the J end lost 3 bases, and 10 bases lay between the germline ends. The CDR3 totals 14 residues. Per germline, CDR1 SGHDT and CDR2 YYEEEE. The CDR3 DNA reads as TGTGCCAGCAGCTTGGGAACGGGGATCTACGAGCAGTACTTC. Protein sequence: CASSLGTGIYEQYF.